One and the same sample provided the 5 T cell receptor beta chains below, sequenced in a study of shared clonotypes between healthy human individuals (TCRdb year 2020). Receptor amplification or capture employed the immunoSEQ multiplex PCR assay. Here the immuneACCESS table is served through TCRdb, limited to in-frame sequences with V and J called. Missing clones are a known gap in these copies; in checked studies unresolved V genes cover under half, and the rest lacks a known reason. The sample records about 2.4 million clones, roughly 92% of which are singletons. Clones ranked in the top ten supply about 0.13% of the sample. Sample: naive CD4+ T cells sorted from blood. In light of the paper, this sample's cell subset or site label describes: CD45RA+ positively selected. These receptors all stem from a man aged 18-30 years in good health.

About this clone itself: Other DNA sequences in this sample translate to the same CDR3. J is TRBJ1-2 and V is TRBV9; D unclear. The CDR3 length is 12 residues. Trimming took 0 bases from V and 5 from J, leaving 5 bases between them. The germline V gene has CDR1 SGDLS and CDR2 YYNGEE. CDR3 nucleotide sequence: TGTGCCAGCAGCGTAGGGGAGTATGGCTACACCTTC. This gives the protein CASSVGEYGYTF.

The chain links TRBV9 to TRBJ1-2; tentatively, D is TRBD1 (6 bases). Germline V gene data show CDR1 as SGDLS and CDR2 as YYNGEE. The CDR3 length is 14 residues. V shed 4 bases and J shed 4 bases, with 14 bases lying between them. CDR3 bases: TGTGCCAGCAGCCCCCTCGGACAGCTCTATGGCTACACCTTC. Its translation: CASSPLGQLYGYTF.

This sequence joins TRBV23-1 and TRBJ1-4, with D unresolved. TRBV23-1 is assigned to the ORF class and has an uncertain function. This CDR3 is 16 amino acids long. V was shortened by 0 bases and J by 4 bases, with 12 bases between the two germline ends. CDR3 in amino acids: CASSQSADASNEKLFF. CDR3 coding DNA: TGCGCCAGCAGTCAATCTGCAGATGCCAGTAATGAAAAACTGTTTTTT.

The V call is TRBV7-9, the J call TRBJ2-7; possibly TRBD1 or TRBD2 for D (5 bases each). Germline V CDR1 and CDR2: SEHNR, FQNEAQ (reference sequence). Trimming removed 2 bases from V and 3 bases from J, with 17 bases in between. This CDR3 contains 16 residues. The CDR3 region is CASSLSGWERYYEQYF. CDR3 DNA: TGTGCCAGCAGCTTATCAGGGTGGGAGCGGTACTACGAGCAGTACTTC.

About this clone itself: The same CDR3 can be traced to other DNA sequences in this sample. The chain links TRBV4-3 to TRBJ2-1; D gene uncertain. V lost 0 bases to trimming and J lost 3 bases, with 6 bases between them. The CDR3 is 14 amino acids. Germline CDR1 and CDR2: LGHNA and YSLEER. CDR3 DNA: TGCGCCAGCAGCCAAGATTCCGGCTACAATGAGCAGTTCTTC. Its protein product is CASSQDSGYNEQFF.